Detailed here is one T cell receptor beta chain. These data belong to a study of patients and donors after allogeneic stem cell transplantation. In germline, CDR1 is SQVTM, CDR2 ANQGSEA. This CDR3 is 13 amino acids long. Trimming pared 6 bases from V and 8 bases from J, leaving 16 bases between. Each CDR3 protein is one row after TCRdb ran MiXCR on the RT-PCR reads. The sample lists approximately 220,000 distinct CDR3 sequences, about 37% occurring once. The sample taken for sequencing was blood, either unsorted or a sorted T cell fraction (not recorded which). The sequence derives from a human donor who was either an allogeneic HSCT recipient or a stem cell or donor lymphocyte infusion donor (not recorded which). It is not recorded whose cells these are; they may come from a transplant donor. This sequence joins TRBV29-1 and TRBJ1-4, with D maybe TRBD1 (6 bases). The CDR3 DNA reads TGCAGCGTCGCCGGGACATTGGGCGAAAAACTGTTTTTT. It translates to CSVAGTLGEKLFF.